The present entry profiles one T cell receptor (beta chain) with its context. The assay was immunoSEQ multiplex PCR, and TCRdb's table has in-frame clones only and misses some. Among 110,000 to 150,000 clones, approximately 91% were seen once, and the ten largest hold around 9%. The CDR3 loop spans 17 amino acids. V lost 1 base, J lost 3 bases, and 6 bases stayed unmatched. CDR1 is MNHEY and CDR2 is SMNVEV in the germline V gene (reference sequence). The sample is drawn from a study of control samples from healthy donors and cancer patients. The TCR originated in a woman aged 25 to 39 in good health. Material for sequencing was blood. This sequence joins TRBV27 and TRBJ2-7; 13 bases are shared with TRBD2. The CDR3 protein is CASSLYGTSGTYYEQYF. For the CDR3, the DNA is TGTGCCAGCAGTTTATATGGGACTAGCGGGACGTACTACGAGCAGTACTTC.